These T cell receptor beta chains were read from a single sample in a study of T cell changes during pregnancy in multiple sclerosis. The method was immunoSEQ multiplex PCR; TCRdb's version includes in-frame clones alone and lacks a portion of them. The sample contains about 48,000 clones, 85% to 95% of which appear only once. The sample was CD4+ T cells from peripheral blood mononuclear cells, taken in the second trimester of pregnancy. The origin of the receptors is a female donor in good health, enrolled as a control in a pregnancy study. Both conserved end residues are trimmed from each CDR3. The D gene is left open where the match is weak.

v_call	j_call	d_call	cdr3_aa
TRBV6-4	TRBJ2-1	TRBD2	ASSVSGYNEQF
TRBV28	TRBJ2-1	.	ASSDRGGSLSYNEQF
TRBV6-5	TRBJ2-7	TRBD1	ASSTGQRYEQY
TRBV7-2	TRBJ2-7	TRBD2	ASSLKISGSYEQY
TRBV28	TRBJ2-7	.	ASRRGGDEQY
TRBV29-1	TRBJ1-5	TRBD1	SVRGTAINQPQH
TRBV6-1	TRBJ1-1	.	ASSEDRLNTEAF
TRBV18	TRBJ2-5	TRBD2	ASSPAAGGETQY
TRBV19	TRBJ2-4	.	ASSSTPRQATKNIQY
TRBV19	TRBJ2-2	.	ASSIDTFGELF
TRBV28	TRBJ2-7	.	ASSLKGGEQY
TRBV15	TRBJ2-5	TRBD1	ATSSRTGRETQY
TRBV6-5	TRBJ1-2	TRBD1	ASSSDRDLGGYT
TRBV30	TRBJ2-5	TRBD2	AWESGTSTQETQY
TRBV27	TRBJ1-6	.	ASSFGGSPLH
TRBV7-9	TRBJ2-1	.	ASSLVLNPNEQF
TRBV7-9	TRBJ2-1	TRBD1	ASSLGDRGWNNEQF
TRBV5-4	TRBJ1-1	TRBD1	ASSWDSVGTEAF
TRBV4-2	TRBJ2-2	TRBD1	ASSQWDRGTGELF
TRBV28	TRBJ1-5	TRBD1	ASPGTGAGQPQH
TRBV11-2	TRBJ2-7	TRBD1	ASSVRTGRSEQY
TRBV5-1	TRBJ2-3	.	ASSALGATDTQY
TRBV6-1	TRBJ2-7	TRBD2	ASTGGYEQY
TRBV30	TRBJ2-1	.	AWSVRVGSSYNEQF
TRBV7-8	TRBJ2-5	.	ASSRPRETQY